This T cell receptor beta chain emerged from a study of blood T cell repertoires in COVID-19. On the study more broadly: Samples of COVID-19 (acute and convalescent) were obtained from the United States, Italy and Spain. The analysed material was cDNA or gDNA that came from T cells, B-cell-depleted T cells, or PBMCs.

In Seattle, patients joined the study during active infection and were tracked longitudinally. This clone counts as medium-sized. V was trimmed by 8 bases and J by 2 bases, leaving 16 bases between them. In germline, CDR1 is MDHEN, CDR2 SYDVKM. The length of the CDR3 is 15 residues. Original data processing: Using reference gene primer amplification, nucleated cell counts were estimated. Repertoires were generated with immunoSEQ multiplex PCR, while TCRdb's copy carries only in-frame clones and drops some. The V and J calls and clone size were taken over from that table, and D and trimming were inferred from the DNA. This sample has around 190,000 clones; around 80% occur once, and the top ten carry less than 9.5%.

The sample was peripheral blood. The TCR was taken from a woman aged 55 to 70 with COVID-19, enrolled during active disease. The chain has TRBV28 and TRBJ1-3; D gene ambiguous. DNA of the CDR3: TGTGCCAGCGGAGAAATCGAGCCCCCTGGAAACACCATATATTTT. Protein: CASGEIEPPGNTIYF.